A selection of T cell receptor beta chains follows, all from one sample in a study of Graves' ophthalmopathy and Graves' hyperthyroidism. TCRdb re-analysed the multiplex PCR reads in MiXCR, keeping a single row per CDR3 protein. The top ten hold around 2.4% of the sample, which has some 370,000 distinct CDR3 sequences, 15% to 20% seen once. Sequences were obtained from peripheral blood. These receptor sequences come from an adult woman with stable Graves' hyperthyroidism. CDR3s include the opening cysteine and the closing phenylalanine or tryptophan. A D gene is named only where the DNA matches it firmly. A row's size may be missing; if present it is once, few, many or a size class.

j_call,v_call,d_call,clone_size,cdr3_nt,cdr3_aa
TRBJ2-2,TRBV2,TRBD1,many,TGTGCCAGCAGTGTCCGACAGGGATACACCGGGGAGCTGTTTTTT,CASSVRQGYTGELFF
TRBJ2-5,TRBV2,.,many,TGTGCCAGCAGTTACTACCGTCAAGAGACCCAGTACTTC,CASSYYRQETQYF
TRBJ2-7,TRBV18,TRBD2,many,TGTGCCAGCTCACAACGGACTAGCGGGAGGTACGAGCAGTACTTC,CASSQRTSGRYEQYF
TRBJ1-2,TRBV12-3/TRBV12-4,.,many,TGTGCCAGCAGTTTCGACATTAACTATGGCTACACCTTC,CASSFDINYGYTF
TRBJ2-4,TRBV28,.,many,TGTGCCAGCAGTTCCTCGTGGGGCAGCCCTACAGCGGGCATTCAGTACTTC,CASSSSWGSPTAGIQYF
TRBJ2-5,TRBV24-1,.,many,TGTGCCACCAGTGATTTGGAAAACTACGTGGAGACCCAGTACTTC,CATSDLENYVETQYF
TRBJ1-3,TRBV5-5,.,few,TGTGCCAGCAGCCTTAGCCCGGACAGCGGGGACACCATATATTTT,CASSLSPDSGDTIYF
TRBJ2-7,TRBV7-8,.,many,TGTGCCAGCAGCCCTAAAGGGGATGGATACGAGCAGTACTTC,CASSPKGDGYEQYF
TRBJ2-7,TRBV6-1,TRBD2,many,TGTGCCAGCAGTGACCGGACTAGCGGGGCCTACGAGCAGTACTTC,CASSDRTSGAYEQYF
TRBJ1-5,TRBV29-1,.,many,TGCAGCGTTGTAAGGAAAATCAAGCCCCAGCATTTT,CSVVRKIKPQHF
TRBJ1-1,TRBV28,.,many,TGTGCGCTAGGGGGGGCGCGAACTGAAGCTTTCTTT,CALGGARTEAFF
TRBJ1-5,TRBV30,TRBD1,few,TGTGCCTGGTGGGGACAGGGTTTCGCGGGCAACAATCAGCCCCAGCATTTT,CAWWGQGFAGNNQPQHF
TRBJ1-6,TRBV12-3/TRBV12-4,.,.,TGTGCCAGCTTGAGAGGCAATTCACCCCTCCACTTT,CASLRGNSPLHF
TRBJ2-2,TRBV3-1,TRBD1,.,TGTGCCAGCAGCCAAGAAGTCTGGAAGGGACAGCAGGAAACCGGGGAGCTGTTTTTT,CASSQEVWKGQQETGELFF
TRBJ2-7,TRBV7-2,.,many,TGTGCCAGCCGGGACGGCTACTCCTACGAGCAGTACTTC,CASRDGYSYEQYF
TRBJ2-7,TRBV11-2,.,many,TGTGCCAGCAGCCCCGAGGGGCGGGAAAAATACGAGCAGTACTTC,CASSPEGREKYEQYF
TRBJ1-5,TRBV28,.,many,TGTGCCAGCAGTTTTACGGGGGGCGGATATCAGCCCCAGCATTTT,CASSFTGGGYQPQHF
TRBJ1-6,TRBV7-2,.,many,TGTGCCAGCAGCTTAGCTGAGGGATATGGCTCACCCCTCCACTTT,CASSLAEGYGSPLHF
TRBJ2-7,TRBV20-1,TRBD2,many,TGCAGTGCTCCCTCAATAGCGGGAGGTGACGAGCAGTACTTC,CSAPSIAGGDEQYF
TRBJ1-1,TRBV5-1,TRBD1,many,TGCGCCAGCAGCCTCCGGGACAGGAGGTACACTGAAGCTTTCTTT,CASSLRDRRYTEAFF
TRBJ1-5,TRBV20-1,.,many,TGCAGTGCCGCTCCTCCGGGACCCATTTTT,CSAAPPGPIF
TRBJ2-7,TRBV20-1,TRBD2,few,TGCAGTGCTAGAGATCTTACTAGCGGGATGTCCTACGGGCAGTACTTC,CSARDLTSGMSYGQYF
TRBJ1-5,TRBV30,.,many,TGTGCCTGGAGTGTACGGGAGAGGACAGTCAATCAGCCCCAGCATTTT,CAWSVRERTVNQPQHF
TRBJ2-7,TRBV12-3/TRBV12-4,.,.,TGTGCCAGCACCGATCGACAGTCCTACGAGCAGTACTTC,CASTDRQSYEQYF
TRBJ2-7,TRBV20-1,.,.,TGCAGTGCTAGGTGGCAGATAAACTACGAGCAGTACTTC,CSARWQINYEQYF
TRBJ1-5,TRBV20-1,.,many,TGCAGTGCTAGACAAGAGGGGAATCAGCCCCAGCATTTT,CSARQEGNQPQHF
TRBJ2-7,TRBV27,.,many,TGTGCCAGCAGTTTAAGGCCCGGGTCCCTAAGGTACGAGCAGTACTTC,CASSLRPGSLRYEQYF
TRBJ2-5,TRBV29-1,TRBD1,many,TGCAGCGTTGGACAGGGCTACCAAGAGACCCAGTACTTC,CSVGQGYQETQYF
TRBJ2-1,TRBV27,TRBD2,few,TGTGCCAGCAGCGCGGGAGGTTGGGACAATGAGCAGTTCTTC,CASSAGGWDNEQFF
TRBJ1-5,TRBV7-8,.,many,TGTGCCAGCAGCACCCTACAGGGCAATCAGCCCCAGCATTTT,CASSTLQGNQPQHF
TRBJ1-3,TRBV20-1,.,many,TGCAGTGCTAGAGATTTCAGGGGCTCTGGAAACACCATATATTTT,CSARDFRGSGNTIYF
TRBJ2-7,TRBV15,.,many,TGTGCCACCAGTGTCGTAAGGGGGGGTTCCTACGAGCAGTACTTC,CATSVVRGGSYEQYF
TRBJ1-6,TRBV6-5,TRBD1,many,TGTGCCAGCAGTTACTGGGACAGGGGGCAGGGTTCACCCCTCCACTTT,CASSYWDRGQGSPLHF
TRBJ2-2,TRBV28,.,few,TGTGCCAGCTCCCCGGAGAGTACCGGGGAGCTGTTTTTT,CASSPESTGELFF
TRBJ1-1,TRBV10-3,.,many,TGTGCCATCAGTCCCCAGGGGCCCAGGGCTGAAGCTTTCTTT,CAISPQGPRAEAFF
TRBJ2-6,TRBV12-3/TRBV12-4,TRBD1,many,TGTGCCAGCAGTTTATATCCGGGACAGAGAGACTCTGGGGCCAACGTCCTGACTTTC,CASSLYPGQRDSGANVLTF
TRBJ1-5,TRBV7-2,.,many,TGTGCCAGCAGCTTCCCCGGGGGGAATCAGCCCCAGCATTTT,CASSFPGGNQPQHF
TRBJ2-5,TRBV18,.,few,TGTGCCAGCTCACAGAGGAACGGAGAGACCCAGTACTTC,CASSQRNGETQYF